This T cell receptor beta chain was recorded in a study of cytotoxic CD8 clonotypes in ibrutinib-treated CLL (TCRdb year 2021). Regarding the study in general: The cohort included some 14 treatment-naive and roughly ten relapsed/refractory patients; 17 were IGHV unmutated. Longitudinal samples were available for about 30% of the roughly 86 trial participants. Samples averaged roughly 260,000 productive templates and 90,000 to 100,000 productive rearrangements. Patients were still on ibrutinib when every remission and progressive disease sample was collected. Partial responses were observed in approximately 24 patients and complete responses in 2; after a median follow-up of around 68 months, remission was maintained in 15 or so patients and progression was observed in roughly twelve. Cryopreserved peripheral blood mononuclear cells were obtained prior to treatment, at the time of response, and at either disease progression or sustained remission. Samples at response were collected after a median of about 11 months of treatment, with a range of about 6 to 36 months.

For this clone: This receptor's antigen is unknown. One base away there is no much larger clone; base qualities are not given.

CDR1 and CDR2, looked up from the germline V gene, are SQVTM and ANQGSEA. The CDR3 sequence holds 15 residues, the cysteine and phenylalanine included. The read is trimmed to its CDR3 DNA, 45 bases read in frame from base 1. Trimmed from V: 6 bases; trimmed from J: 6 bases; junction bases lacking a gene match: 11. The goal of deep resolution MiSeq sequencing was a depth between 1 in 1 million and 1 in 200,000 T cells, and coverage averaged 10x per clonotype. The immunoSEQ hsTCRB Kit was used to generate the TCR beta libraries. The source study handled its data this way. ImmunoSEQ Data Assistant and ImmunoSEQ Analyzer were used for data analysis, and V, D and J genes were assigned according to IMGT definitions. Clonality, which ranges from 0 to 1, was calculated by subtracting the normalized Shannon entropy of productive rearrangement frequencies from one. Only overrepresented clonotypes making up at least 0.05% of the repertoire of each patient were included in the public clonotype analysis. Repertoires from approximately 12 age-matched healthy donors in immuneACCESS were used as clonality controls. TCRdb mirrors the immuneACCESS table, restricted to in-frame sequences. Some clones are absent from its copies; in checked studies, under half trace to an unresolved V gene, and the reason for the others is unknown. V and J calls and clone size are copied from that table; D and trimming were computed from the DNA. The sample table lists about 160,000 clones, roughly 88% of them with a count of one. The top ten hold more than 2.5% of the sample.

The paper as a whole reports these results and caveats: Sustained-remission and progressing patients did not have matched sampling times, and lymph node repertoires were not examined. Public clonotypes were found to be uncommon and were observed to contract or remain stable during treatment; the increase in clonality was shown to reflect expansion of private clonotypes at ibrutinib response. An increase in clonality was observed at ibrutinib response, with clonality remaining stable during sustained remission and falling back toward baseline at progression. Baseline clonality exceeded that of age-matched healthy donors and correlated strongly with circulating CD8+ T-cell counts.

Explained via the paper, the time point label denotes: progressive disease on ibrutinib. Roughly 2 micrograms of genomic DNA were extracted from cryopreserved PBMCs for TCR beta library preparation. Longitudinal blood samples from CLL patients on ibrutinib monotherapy were analyzed using high-throughput TCR beta sequencing. The patients took part in an open-label, single-center phase 2 trial of ibrutinib monotherapy. Recombination linked TRBV29-1 to TRBJ2-1, with 10 central nucleotides matching TRBD1. The specimen comprised PBMCs, sampled at disease progression, from a patient treated with ibrutinib. This sequence originates from a human donor with chronic lymphocytic leukemia. The CDR3 protein is CSVPKDRGIRNEQFF. The DNA sequence follows: TGCAGCGTACCTAAGGACAGGGGGATTCGCAATGAGCAGTTCTTC.